These T cell receptor beta chains were read from a single sample in a study of shared clonotypes between healthy human individuals. Profiled with immunoSEQ multiplex PCR; TCRdb holds only in-frame clones, not every one. The repertoire holds 300,000 to 400,000 clones, less than 85% seen once, with about 9.3% in the top ten. Sequencing was carried out using memory CD4+ T cells sorted from blood. The receptors originated from a man aged 30-40 years in good health. The CDR3 runs from the conserved cysteine through the conserved F or W. The D gene is left open where the match is weak. Expanded clones are given a class, and other clones once, few, many or no size at all.

size: NA; J: TRBJ2-2; V: TRBV12-5; D: NA; DNA: TGTGCTAGTGGTGCCGACACCGGGGAGCTGTTTTTT; CDR3: CASGADTGELFF
size: NA; J: TRBJ2-3; V: TRBV5-6; D: NA; DNA: TGTGCCAGCAGCTCGATAGGGGGAGCTACAGATACGCAGTATTTT; CDR3: CASSSIGGATDTQYF
size: NA; J: TRBJ1-4; V: TRBV28; D: NA; DNA: TGTGCCAGCAGTTACGCCTTTAGTGGGACTAATGAAAAACTGTTTTTT; CDR3: CASSYAFSGTNEKLFF
size: once; J: TRBJ1-5; V: TRBV6-5; D: TRBD1; DNA: TGTGCCAGCAGTTTAGGGGGCCCCTCGGGCAATCAGCCCCAGCATTTT; CDR3: CASSLGGPSGNQPQHF
size: few; J: TRBJ2-3; V: TRBV2; D: NA; DNA: TGTGCCAGCAGGGGCAAACAGGGAGGATATACGCAGTATTTT; CDR3: CASRGKQGGYTQYF
size: NA; J: TRBJ2-7; V: TRBV2; D: NA; DNA: TGTGCCAGCAGTTCGTATGGGGTTATGTACGAGCAGTACTTC; CDR3: CASSSYGVMYEQYF
size: NA; J: TRBJ2-1; V: TRBV28; D: NA; DNA: TGTGCCAGCATTCCGCAGGTCGGGTCCTACAATGAGCAGTTCTTC; CDR3: CASIPQVGSYNEQFF
size: few; J: TRBJ1-4; V: TRBV4-3; D: NA; DNA: TGCGCCAGCAGCCAAGAAGGGAGGGGAGACTTTAATGAAAAACTGTTTTTT; CDR3: CASSQEGRGDFNEKLFF
size: few; J: TRBJ2-3; V: TRBV9; D: TRBD2; DNA: TGTGCCAGCAGCAGGGCGGGAGAGCCCCGCTCAGATACGCAGTATTTT; CDR3: CASSRAGEPRSDTQYF
size: NA; J: TRBJ2-1; V: TRBV4-3; D: NA; DNA: TGCGCCAGCAGCCTCAGGGGAGGAAATGAGCAGTTCTTC; CDR3: CASSLRGGNEQFF
size: NA; J: TRBJ2-2; V: TRBV19; D: NA; DNA: TGTGCCAGTAGGCGAGACCGGGTTGACACCGGGGAGCTGTTTTTT; CDR3: CASRRDRVDTGELFF
size: NA; J: TRBJ1-2; V: TRBV5-1; D: NA; DNA: TGCGCCAGCAGCTTAGAGGGCGATGGCTACACCTTC; CDR3: CASSLEGDGYTF
size: NA; J: TRBJ2-7; V: TRBV7-8; D: TRBD2; DNA: TGTGCCAGCAGCTTATCGCCTAGCGGGAGTGTTAACTCCTACGAGCAGTACTTC; CDR3: CASSLSPSGSVNSYEQYF
size: NA; J: TRBJ1-4; V: TRBV7-6; D: NA; DNA: TGTGCCAGCAGCTTAGGGGGCGACGCGAAAAAACTGTTTTTT; CDR3: CASSLGGDAKKLFF
size: NA; J: TRBJ2-3; V: TRBV21-1; D: NA; DNA: TGTGCCAGCAGGGGCGATACTACAGTCATGCAAGATACGCAGTATTTT; CDR3: CASRGDTTVMQDTQYF
size: NA; J: TRBJ1-4; V: TRBV6-1; D: NA; DNA: TGTGCCAGCAGTGAAGCGAGGGGGGGTGAAAAACTGTTTTTT; CDR3: CASSEARGGEKLFF
size: NA; J: TRBJ2-5; V: TRBV9; D: TRBD1; DNA: TGTGCCAGCAGCGTAAGAGGGACAGCTAACCAAGAGACCCAGTACTTC; CDR3: CASSVRGTANQETQYF
size: few; J: TRBJ2-7; V: TRBV25-1; D: NA; DNA: TGTGCCAGCAGCGAAAATCGAGCCGGGCTAAGGGTTAGCGAGCAGTACTTC; CDR3: CASSENRAGLRVSEQYF
size: NA; J: TRBJ2-3; V: TRBV7-9; D: TRBD2; DNA: TGTGCCAGCAGCCCGGGACTAGCGGGGAGCACAGATACGCAGTATTTT; CDR3: CASSPGLAGSTDTQYF
size: NA; J: TRBJ2-1; V: TRBV19; D: TRBD2; DNA: TGTGCCAGTAGCCCGACTAGCGGGAGTATCTTTGATGAGCAGTTCTTC; CDR3: CASSPTSGSIFDEQFF
size: NA; J: TRBJ2-7; V: TRBV28; D: NA; DNA: TGTGCCAGCAGTTCCCCAGGTGAGCAGTACTTC; CDR3: CASSSPGEQYF
size: NA; J: TRBJ2-3; V: TRBV15; D: NA; DNA: TGTGCCACCAGCAGAGATGCGGCCTCAGATACGCAGTATTTT; CDR3: CATSRDAASDTQYF
size: NA; J: TRBJ2-7; V: TRBV2; D: TRBD1; DNA: TGTGCCAGCAGTGGCGGTCCCCGACAGGGGGTGCCCTACGAGCAGTACTTC; CDR3: CASSGGPRQGVPYEQYF
size: NA; J: TRBJ2-5; V: TRBV7-9; D: TRBD2; DNA: TGTGCCAGCAGCTTTGGGCGGGGGGCTAACCAAGAGACCCAGTACTTC; CDR3: CASSFGRGANQETQYF
size: NA; J: TRBJ2-1; V: TRBV7-8; D: TRBD2; DNA: TGTGCCAGCAGCTTAAGGACTAGCGGGAGTAATGAGCAGTTCTTC; CDR3: CASSLRTSGSNEQFF
size: NA; J: TRBJ2-2; V: TRBV7-3; D: NA; DNA: TGTGCCAGCAGCCCTTACTTTGGTAGCGGTACGAACACCGGGGAGCTGTTTTTT; CDR3: CASSPYFGSGTNTGELFF
size: NA; J: TRBJ2-2; V: TRBV30; D: NA; DNA: TGTGCCTGGAGTCCCAAGCGGGAGCTGTTTTTT; CDR3: CAWSPKRELFF
size: NA; J: TRBJ2-1; V: TRBV7-9; D: TRBD2; DNA: TGTGCCAGCAGCCTTCCGGGACTAGCGGGAACTGAGCAGTTCTTC; CDR3: CASSLPGLAGTEQFF
size: NA; J: TRBJ2-2; V: TRBV2; D: NA; DNA: TGTGCCAGCAGATGGTCCGGGGAGCTGTTTTTT; CDR3: CASRWSGELFF
size: NA; J: TRBJ2-5; V: TRBV4-3; D: TRBD2; DNA: TGCGCCAGCAGCCAAGTAGCGGGAGCCCAAGAGACCCAGTACTTC; CDR3: CASSQVAGAQETQYF
size: NA; J: TRBJ2-3; V: TRBV4-3; D: NA; DNA: TGCGCCAGCAGCCAAGATGTAAGGGCAGGTCTGCCCACAGATACGCAGTATTTT; CDR3: CASSQDVRAGLPTDTQYF
size: NA; J: TRBJ1-3; V: TRBV18; D: NA; DNA: TGTGCCAGCTCACCGTCCTCACCGAGCTCTGGAAACACCATATATTTT; CDR3: CASSPSSPSSGNTIYF
size: NA; J: TRBJ2-1; V: TRBV5-1; D: TRBD2; DNA: TGCGCCAGCAGGGAGCGGGAAACCTACAATGAGCAGTTCTTC; CDR3: CASRERETYNEQFF
size: NA; J: TRBJ2-7; V: TRBV29-1; D: NA; DNA: TGCAGCGTTGCCACAGGGTTCACCTACGAGCAGTACTTC; CDR3: CSVATGFTYEQYF
size: once; J: TRBJ2-3; V: TRBV9; D: NA; DNA: TGTGCCAGCAGCTTCGACCCCACAGATACGCAGTATTTT; CDR3: CASSFDPTDTQYF
size: NA; J: TRBJ2-3; V: TRBV28; D: TRBD2; DNA: TGTGCTACTCGTTGGAGGGCTAGCGGGAGGGCAGATACGCAGTATTTT; CDR3: CATRWRASGRADTQYF
size: NA; J: TRBJ2-7; V: TRBV5-1; D: NA; DNA: TGCGCCAGCAGCCTTGACAGGACCCCGGCGTACTTC; CDR3: CASSLDRTPAYF
size: NA; J: TRBJ1-5; V: TRBV6-6; D: TRBD1; DNA: TGTGCCAGCAACAACCCGGGACAGGGTGGACAGCCCCAGCATTTT; CDR3: CASNNPGQGGQPQHF
size: NA; J: TRBJ2-7; V: TRBV4-1; D: NA; DNA: TGCGCCAGCAGCCAAGGAATTTACTACGAGCAGTACTTC; CDR3: CASSQGIYYEQYF
size: NA; J: TRBJ2-1; V: TRBV5-4; D: TRBD2; DNA: TGTGCCAGCAGCTTGTCCGGGAGGGCCTCCTACAATGAGCAGTTCTTC; CDR3: CASSLSGRASYNEQFF
size: NA; J: TRBJ2-5; V: TRBV5-6; D: NA; DNA: TGTGCCAGCAGCTTCGGTGAGACCCAGTACTTC; CDR3: CASSFGETQYF
size: NA; J: TRBJ2-3; V: TRBV29-1; D: TRBD2; DNA: TGCAGCGTTGAACTAGCGGGAGGATACGGTACGCAGTATTTT; CDR3: CSVELAGGYGTQYF
size: NA; J: TRBJ2-7; V: TRBV7-6; D: NA; DNA: TGTGCCAGCAGCTCCGAGCCCCTTTTGGGGCAGTACTTC; CDR3: CASSSEPLLGQYF
size: NA; J: TRBJ2-5; V: TRBV20-1; D: NA; DNA: TGCAGTGCTAGTCTTGGAGAGACCCAGTACTTC; CDR3: CSASLGETQYF
size: NA; J: TRBJ2-4; V: TRBV7-9; D: NA; DNA: TGTGCCAGCAGCTTAGGGGCGGGATTGGGGAAAAACATTCAGTACTTC; CDR3: CASSLGAGLGKNIQYF
size: NA; J: TRBJ2-1; V: TRBV6-1; D: NA; DNA: TGTGCCAGCAGTGTCTTGTTGGTGGGGGCTGAGCAGTTCTTC; CDR3: CASSVLLVGAEQFF
size: NA; J: TRBJ2-7; V: TRBV28; D: TRBD1; DNA: TGTGCCAGCAGTCTCCCGGGACAGGTTTCCTACGAGCAGTACTTC; CDR3: CASSLPGQVSYEQYF
size: many; J: TRBJ2-1; V: TRBV5-1; D: NA; DNA: TGCGCCAGCAGCTTGGCCCCGGGACATGTCAATGAGCAGTTCTTC; CDR3: CASSLAPGHVNEQFF
size: NA; J: TRBJ1-1; V: TRBV18; D: NA; DNA: TGTGCCAGCTCACAGGGCCCAGAAACTGAAGCTTTCTTT; CDR3: CASSQGPETEAFF
size: NA; J: TRBJ2-7; V: TRBV7-8; D: NA; DNA: TGTGCCAGCAGCTTAGGGCGCAGCGAGCAGTACTTC; CDR3: CASSLGRSEQYF
size: few; J: TRBJ2-3; V: TRBV11-1; D: TRBD1; DNA: TGTGCCAGCTCGGACAGGGATTTCGATACGCAGTATTTT; CDR3: CASSDRDFDTQYF
size: NA; J: TRBJ1-1; V: TRBV29-1; D: TRBD1; DNA: TGCAGCGTTCACAGGACAGGGGAAGCTTTCTTT; CDR3: CSVHRTGEAFF
size: few; J: TRBJ1-5; V: TRBV28; D: TRBD1; DNA: TGTGCCAGCAGTTTGGAACAGGGGGCCCAGCATTTT; CDR3: CASSLEQGAQHF
size: NA; J: TRBJ2-1; V: TRBV5-1; D: TRBD2; DNA: TGCGCCAGCAGCTTCAGGCCAGGGAGGGACAATGAGCAGTTCTTC; CDR3: CASSFRPGRDNEQFF
size: NA; J: TRBJ1-1; V: TRBV18; D: NA; DNA: TGTGCCAGCTCACCTAATAAGAACACTGAAGCTTTCTTT; CDR3: CASSPNKNTEAFF
size: medium-sized; J: TRBJ1-1; V: TRBV6-1; D: NA; DNA: TGTGCCAGCAGTGAACCCAGGCGGCTTACTGAAGCTTTCTTT; CDR3: CASSEPRRLTEAFF
size: NA; J: TRBJ1-1; V: TRBV19; D: NA; DNA: TGTGCCAGTAGTACCGGCCCGGGCCGGGGGACTGAAGCTTTCTTT; CDR3: CASSTGPGRGTEAFF
size: NA; J: TRBJ2-5; V: TRBV7-6; D: NA; DNA: TGTGCCAGCAGCTTATTGCGGCAAGAGACCCAGTACTTC; CDR3: CASSLLRQETQYF
size: NA; J: TRBJ1-5; V: TRBV6-1; D: TRBD1; DNA: TGTGCCAGCAGAACAGGGGGCGCGGGCAATCAGCCCCAGCATTTT; CDR3: CASRTGGAGNQPQHF